The next 29 T cell receptor beta chains were all read from a single sample in a study of shared clonotypes between healthy human individuals. Method: immunoSEQ multiplex PCR; TCRdb's copy keeps in-frame clones and lacks some. The table has roughly 1,000,000 clones, 78% seen once. Sequencing used memory CD4+ T cells from PBMCs. The subset was: CD45RA-negative fraction. Source of these receptors: a man between 18 and 35 years old in good health. Some clones in this sample may be carry-over from other donors' samples.

The chain employs TRBV5-4 and TRBJ2-7, with 8 bases that match TRBD1. The CDR3 length is 16 residues. Germline lookup yields CDR1 SGHNT and CDR2 YYREEE (reference sequence). Trimming took 4 bases from V and 1 from J; bases not matched to a gene: 10. The DNA for the CDR3 is TGTGCCAGCAGCCCTACCGGACAGGGCCCTTCCTACGAGCAGTACTTC. Encoded protein: CASSPTGQGPSYEQYF.

Worth noting for this clone: One end of the junction varies from germline; a read error may be responsible. The chain carries TRBV19 and TRBJ1-5; TRBD1 is a possible D gene (6 bases). Germline CDR1 reads LNHDA; CDR2 reads SQIVND (reference sequence). This CDR3 has 16 amino acids. CDR3 in amino acids: CASSIPTGYSSQPQHF. The CDR3 nucleotides are TGTGCCAGTAGTATCCCAACAGGGTATAGCAGTCAGCCCCAGCATTTT.

The chain is built from TRBV21-1 and TRBJ2-7. TRBV21-1 is assigned pseudogene status. The CDR3 runs to 14 residues. CDR3 sequence: CASRRFWPLYEQYF. For the CDR3, the DNA is TGTGCCAGCAGGAGATTTTGGCCCCTATACGAGCAGTACTTC.

The J gene is TRBJ1-1, the V gene TRBV5-3, with D possibly TRBD1 on 5 matching bases. TRBV5-3 is an ORF for which the function is uncertain. Trimming left V 4 bases short and J 7 bases short, with 8 bases between. The CDR3 covers 11 residues. CDR3 loop: CARSGDSEAFF. The DNA for the CDR3 is TGTGCCAGAAGCGGCGACAGTGAAGCTTTCTTT.

The rearrangement joins TRBV10-1 to TRBJ2-5; D remains unclear. The CDR3 is 11 residues long. Germline values: CDR1 WNHNN, CDR2 SYGVQD (reference sequence). The V end was cut by 6 bases, the J end by 7 bases, with 9 bases between. This chain's CDR3 is CASRPGSTQYF. Written as DNA, the CDR3 is TGCGCCAGCAGACCTGGATCGACCCAGTACTTC.

The chain joins TRBV6-5 to TRBJ2-7, with D possibly being TRBD2 (5 bases). Trimming shortened V by 6 bases and J by 3 bases, and 12 bases separated the two germline ends. In germline, CDR1 is MNHEY, CDR2 SVGAGI. The CDR3 is made up of 13 amino acids. CDR3 DNA sequence: TGTGCCAGCAGCGAAAGGAGGCTCTACGAGCAGTACTTC. Protein product: CASSERRLYEQYF.

The rearrangement joins TRBV2 to TRBJ2-7, with D uncertain. The germline CDR1 and CDR2 sequences are SNHLY and FYNNEI. Trimming cost V 6 bases and J 0 bases, with 12 bases left between them. The CDR3 contains 14 residues. CDR3 nucleotides: TGTGCCAGCAGGGCGCACAGAAACTCCTACGAGCAGTACTTC. This encodes CASRAHRNSYEQYF.

CDR3 nucleotide sequence: TGTGCCAGTAGTTACTGGACAGGGGGCGTCGATAACACCGGGGAGCTGTTTTTT. It specifies CASSYWTGGVDNTGELFF. This chain connects TRBV19 to TRBJ2-2, with 11 bases matching TRBD1. The CDR3 consists of 18 residues. CDR1 is LNHDA and CDR2 is SQIVND in the germline V gene (reference sequence). Trimming cost V 5 bases and J 2 bases; bases outside gene matches: 10. The full variable domain, its missing parts supplied by reference TRBV19 and TRBJ2-2, is DGGITQSPKYLFRKEGQNVTLSCEQNLNHDAMYWYRQDPGQGLRLIYYSQIVNDFQKGDIAEGYSVSREKKESFPLTVTSAQKNPTAFYLCASSYWTGGVDNTGELFFGEGSRLTVL.

This clone came up once. This rearrangement joins TRBV6-1 to TRBJ2-7, with 7 bases lining up with TRBD2. The CDR3 runs 13 residues. CDR1 and CDR2 (germline): MNHNS, SASEGT. V lost 6 bases, J lost 2 bases, and 4 bases stayed unmatched. CDR3 sequence: CASRPTSAYEQYF. CDR3 sequence (DNA): TGTGCCAGCAGGCCCACTAGCGCCTACGAGCAGTACTTC.

The V gene is TRBV2, the J gene TRBJ1-3, with 7 bases fitting TRBD1. Germline CDR1 and CDR2: SNHLY and FYNNEI. Unmatched junction bases numbered 10, after V lost 10 bases and J lost 1 base. This CDR3 spans 15 amino acids. CDR3 sequence reads: CATEQGSVSGNTIYF. The CDR3 region has the DNA TGTGCCACGGAACAGGGGAGCGTATCTGGAAACACCATATATTTT.

V usage is TRBV9 and J usage is TRBJ2-7; D could derive from TRBD1 or TRBD2 (5 bases each). This CDR3 is built from 16 residues. In germline, CDR1 is SGDLS, CDR2 YYNGEE. The V and J ends lost 3 bases and 2 bases respectively, with 18 bases between them. The chain's CDR3 is CASSATDVGVPYEQYF. In DNA, the CDR3 is TGTGCCAGCAGCGCCACCGATGTGGGGGTCCCCTACGAGCAGTACTTC.

The V gene is TRBV7-9, the J gene TRBJ2-7; 9 nucleotides align to TRBD1. Losses at the gene ends were 5 bases for V and 6 bases for J; bases not matched to a gene: 8. The CDR3 totals 14 residues. In germline, CDR1 is SEHNR, CDR2 FQNEAQ (reference sequence). The DNA for the CDR3 is TGTGCCAGCAGCCCCGGGACAGGGATGCGCGAGCAGTACTTC. It codes for CASSPGTGMREQYF. The whole variable domain, remainder taken from reference TRBV7-9 and TRBJ2-7, is DTGVSQNPRHKITKRGQNVTFRCDPISEHNRLYWYRQTLGQGPEFLTYFQNEAQLEKSRLLSDRFSAERPKGSFSTLEIQRTEQGDSAMYLCASSPGTGMREQYFGPGTRLTVT.

This clone was detected only a few times. V gene TRBV28 combines with J gene TRBJ2-1; TRBD2 matches at 12 bases. There are 14 residues in the CDR3. Germline lookup yields CDR1 MDHEN and CDR2 SYDVKM. J lost 6 bases, V lost 5 bases, and 2 bases had no gene match. CDR3 DNA: TGTGCCAGCAGTCCTAGCGGGAGGGCCAATGAGCAGTTCTTC. Protein product: CASSPSGRANEQFF.

The gene calls are TRBV5-8 and TRBJ1-2; the D is unclear. Germline V gene lookup returns CDR1 SGHTS and CDR2 YDEGEE. This CDR3 has 12 residues. V was cut by 4 bases and J by 8 bases, with 12 bases left in between. The DNA for the CDR3 is TGTGCCAGCAGCCCGCCGACACGGGGCTACACCTTC. Protein sequence: CASSPPTRGYTF.

This chain links TRBV9 with TRBJ2-1; D remains unclear. Germline CDR1 and CDR2: SGDLS and YYNGEE. Trimming left V 1 base short and J 7 bases short, with 6 bases between. The CDR3 is made up of 12 amino acids. CDR3 in amino acids: CASSVFENEQFF. The DNA for the CDR3 is TGTGCCAGCAGCGTATTCGAAAATGAGCAGTTCTTC.

Notes on this clone: This same CDR3 is encoded by further DNA sequences in the sample. The gene calls are TRBV28 and TRBJ1-1, with TRBD1 matching 9 bases. V gave up 5 bases and J gave up 0 bases; unmatched junction bases: 1. Per the germline V gene, CDR1 is MDHEN and CDR2 is SYDVKM. There are 14 residues in the CDR3. As DNA, the CDR3 is TGTGCCAGCAGTCGGACAGGGGTGAACACTGAAGCTTTCTTT. The encoded protein is CASSRTGVNTEAFF.

The chain couples TRBV18 to TRBJ2-1, with D perhaps assigned TRBD1 or TRBD2 (5 bases each). The germline gives CDR1 KGHSH, CDR2 LQKENI. V was trimmed by 2 bases and J by 9 bases, leaving 20 bases between them. This CDR3 has 16 residues. The CDR3 sequence: CASSPEGMGPNGEQFF. The CDR3 nucleotides read TGTGCCAGCTCACCAGAGGGGATGGGGCCTAACGGTGAGCAGTTCTTC.

The chain combines TRBV27 with TRBJ2-5; D is perhaps TRBD2 (6 bases). This CDR3 spans 15 amino acids. The V and J ends lost 0 bases and 5 bases respectively, with 13 bases between them. The germline gives CDR1 MNHEY, CDR2 SMNVEV (reference sequence). CDR3: CASSLSMARGETQYF. CDR3 coding DNA: TGTGCCAGCAGTTTATCGATGGCCCGGGGGGAGACCCAGTACTTC.

V is TRBV25-1 and J is TRBJ1-1; D is unclear. The CDR3 runs to 14 residues. Germline V gives CDR1 MGHDK, CDR2 SYGVNS. V gave up 1 base and J gave up 1 base, with 7 bases separating them. CDR3 DNA: TGTGCCAGCAGTGAATCGCCGGGGAACACTGAAGCTTTCTTT. As protein: CASSESPGNTEAFF.

V and J are TRBV5-1 and TRBJ2-4, with a weak D call TRBD1 (8 bases). The CDR3 totals 16 residues. With 4 bases removed from V and 3 bases from J, the gap between germline ends came to 17 bases. Germline CDR1 and CDR2: SGHRS and YFSETQ. In nucleotides, the CDR3 is TGCGCCAGCAGCCCTGGGACAGGCGGGGGCAAAAACATTCAGTACTTC. It yields the protein CASSPGTGGGKNIQYF.

V gene TRBV7-2 combines with J gene TRBJ1-1; D not resolved. The V end lost 2 bases, the J end lost 3 bases, and 13 bases lay between the germline ends. The CDR3 extends over 15 amino acids. Looked up from germline, CDR1 is SGHTA and CDR2 is FQGNSA. As DNA, the CDR3 is TGTGCCAGCAGCTTACCCCCGGGGATGCACACTGAAGCTTTCTTT. Translated: CASSLPPGMHTEAFF.

Regarding this clone: Other DNA sequences in this sample translate to the same CDR3. The J gene is TRBJ2-7, the V gene TRBV7-2; D is uncertain. The CDR3 loop spans 15 amino acids. V dropped 9 bases and J dropped 0 bases, with 18 bases sitting between them. Germline V gene sequence: CDR1 SGHTA, CDR2 FQGNSA. CDR3 region: CASSQDLYSSYEQYF. The CDR3 DNA reads TGTGCCAGTAGCCAAGACCTCTATAGCTCCTACGAGCAGTACTTC.

The V and J genes are TRBV6-1 and TRBJ1-2; D remains unclear. Trimming stripped 4 bases from V and 4 bases from J, with 7 bases between. CDR3 length equals 12 residues. Germline V CDR1 and CDR2: MNHNS, SASEGT. The CDR3 DNA reads TGTGCCAGCAGTGTTAAGTTCTATGGCTACACCTTC. It translates to CASSVKFYGYTF.

This chain uses TRBV5-1 with TRBJ2-2; 8 positions match TRBD1. The germline gives CDR1 SGHRS, CDR2 YFSETQ. With V trimmed by 0 bases and J by 4 bases, 5 bases remained unmatched. This CDR3 comprises 16 residues. CDR3 DNA sequence: TGCGCCAGCAGCTTGGCTCGGCAGGGGGCCACCGGGGAGCTGTTTTTT. Translated, it gives CASSLARQGATGELFF.

The V gene is TRBV7-9, the J gene TRBJ1-3; D is ambiguous. The length of the CDR3 is 14 residues. The germline V gene encodes CDR1 SEHNR and CDR2 FQNEAQ (reference sequence). The V and J ends lost 1 base and 7 bases respectively, with 11 bases between them. CDR3 sequence: CASSLVGGWNTIYF. CDR3 sequence (DNA): TGTGCCAGCAGCTTAGTCGGTGGGTGGAACACCATATATTTT.

This clone appeared a few times. The rearrangement uses TRBV7-2 and TRBJ1-5; D not certain. This CDR3 is 12 amino acids long. V lost 3 bases and J 4 bases, leaving 4 bases between the germline ends. Germline lookup yields CDR1 SGHTA and CDR2 FQGNSA. DNA for the CDR3: TGTGCCAGCAGCTTTGCGAATCAGCCCCAGCATTTT. Encoded protein: CASSFANQPQHF. The variable domain in full, with the rest retrieved from reference TRBV7-2 and TRBJ1-5, is GAGVSQSPSNKVTEKGKDVELRCDPISGHTALYWYRQSLGQGLEFLIYFQGNSAPDKSGLPSDRFSAERTGGSVSTLTIQRTQQEDSAVYLCASSFANQPQHFGDGTRLSIL.

V and J are TRBV19 and TRBJ2-5; D gene ambiguous. Trimming removed 3 bases from V and 1 base from J, with 12 bases in between. Germline CDR1 LNHDA, CDR2 SQIVND (reference sequence). This CDR3 is 15 amino acids long. Here the CDR3 reads CASSMVSRSQETQYF. In DNA, the CDR3 is TGTGCCAGTAGTATGGTAAGCAGGAGCCAAGAGACCCAGTACTTC.

With respect to this clone: Other DNA sequences in the sample encode the same CDR3. The genes are TRBV2 and TRBJ2-3; D may be TRBD2 (5 bases). The CDR3 covers 15 residues. V gave up 5 bases and J gave up 0 bases, with 12 bases separating them. Germline V lookup: CDR1 SNHLY, CDR2 FYNNEI. The CDR3 DNA sequence: TGTGCCAGCAGTCCGAGGCGGGCTAGCACAGATACGCAGTATTTT. Amino acid sequence: CASSPRRASTDTQYF.

The chain recombines TRBV5-5 with TRBJ1-4; 7 positions agree with TRBD1. Trimming cost V 1 base and J 5 bases; bases outside gene matches: 2. The CDR3 sequence is 14 residues long. Germline loops: CDR1 SGHKS, CDR2 YYEKEE (reference sequence). The CDR3 here is CASSLTGENEKLFF. The DNA of the CDR3 is TGTGCCAGCAGCTTGACAGGGGAGAATGAAAAACTGTTTTTT.